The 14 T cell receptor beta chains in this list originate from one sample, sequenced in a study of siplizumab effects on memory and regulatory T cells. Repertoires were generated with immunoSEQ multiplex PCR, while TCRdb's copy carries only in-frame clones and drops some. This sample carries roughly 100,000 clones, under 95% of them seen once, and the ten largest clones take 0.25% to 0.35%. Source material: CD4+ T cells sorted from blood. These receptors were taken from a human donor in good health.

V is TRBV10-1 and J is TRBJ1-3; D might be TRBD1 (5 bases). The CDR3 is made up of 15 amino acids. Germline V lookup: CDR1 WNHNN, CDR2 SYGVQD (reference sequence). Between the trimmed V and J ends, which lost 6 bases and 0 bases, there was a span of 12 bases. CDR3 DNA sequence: TGCGCCAGCAGGGGTAGGGACCTCTCTGGAAACACCATATATTTT. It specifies CASRGRDLSGNTIYF.

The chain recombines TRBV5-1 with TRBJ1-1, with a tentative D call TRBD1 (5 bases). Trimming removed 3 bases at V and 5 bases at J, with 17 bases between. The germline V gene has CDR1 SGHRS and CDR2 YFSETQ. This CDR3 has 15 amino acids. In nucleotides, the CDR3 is TGCGCCAGCAGCTATTCAGGGAGTGCGGCAACTGAAGCTTTCTTT. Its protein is CASSYSGSAATEAFF.

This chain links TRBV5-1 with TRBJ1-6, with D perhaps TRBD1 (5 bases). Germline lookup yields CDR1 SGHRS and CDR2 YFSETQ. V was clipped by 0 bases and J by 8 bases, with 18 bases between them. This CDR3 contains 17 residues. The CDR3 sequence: CASSLGGGTGADSPLHF. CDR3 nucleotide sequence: TGCGCCAGCAGCTTGGGAGGTGGGACCGGGGCCGATTCACCCCTCCACTTT.

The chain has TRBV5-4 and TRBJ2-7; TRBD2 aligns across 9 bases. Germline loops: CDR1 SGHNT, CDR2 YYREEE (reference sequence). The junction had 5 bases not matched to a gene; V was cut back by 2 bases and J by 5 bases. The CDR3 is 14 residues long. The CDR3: CASSFGGGAHEQYF. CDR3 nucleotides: TGTGCCAGCAGCTTTGGCGGGGGGGCCCACGAGCAGTACTTC.

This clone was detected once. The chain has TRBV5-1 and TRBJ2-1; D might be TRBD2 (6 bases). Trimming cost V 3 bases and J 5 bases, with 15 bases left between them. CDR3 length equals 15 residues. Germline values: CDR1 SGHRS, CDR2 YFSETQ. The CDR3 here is CASSSDFRGNNEQFF. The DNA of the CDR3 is TGCGCCAGCAGCTCGGACTTCCGCGGGAACAATGAGCAGTTCTTC.

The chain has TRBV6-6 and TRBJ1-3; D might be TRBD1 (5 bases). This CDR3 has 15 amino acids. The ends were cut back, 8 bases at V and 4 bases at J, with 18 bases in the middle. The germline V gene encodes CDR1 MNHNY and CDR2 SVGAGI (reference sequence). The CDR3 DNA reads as TGTGCCAGCGAGACATCCTTGGGGCTCGGAAACACCATATATTTT. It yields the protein CASETSLGLGNTIYF.

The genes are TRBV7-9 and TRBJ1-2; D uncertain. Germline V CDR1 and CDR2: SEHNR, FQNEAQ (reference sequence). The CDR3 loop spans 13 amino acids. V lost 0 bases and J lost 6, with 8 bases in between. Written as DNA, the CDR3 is TGTGCCAGCAGCTTAGCCATCGAAGATGGCTACACCTTC. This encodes CASSLAIEDGYTF.

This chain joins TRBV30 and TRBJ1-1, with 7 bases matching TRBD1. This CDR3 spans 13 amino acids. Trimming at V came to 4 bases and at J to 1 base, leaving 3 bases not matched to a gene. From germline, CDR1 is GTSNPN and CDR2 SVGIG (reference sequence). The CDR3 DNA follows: TGTGCCTGGATGGGACAGCAGAACACTGAAGCTTTCTTT. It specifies CAWMGQQNTEAFF.

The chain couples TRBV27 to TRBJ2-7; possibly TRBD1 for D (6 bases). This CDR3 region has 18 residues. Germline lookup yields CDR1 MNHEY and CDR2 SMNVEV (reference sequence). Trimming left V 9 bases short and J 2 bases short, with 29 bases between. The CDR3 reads CASGKDRRGSRSPYEQYF. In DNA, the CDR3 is TGTGCCAGTGGGAAGGACAGAAGAGGATCTCGGTCGCCCTACGAGCAGTACTTC.

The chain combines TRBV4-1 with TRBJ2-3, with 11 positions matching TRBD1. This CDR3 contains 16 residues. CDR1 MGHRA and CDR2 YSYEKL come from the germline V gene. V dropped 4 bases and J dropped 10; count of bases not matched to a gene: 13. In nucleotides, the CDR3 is TGCGCCAGCAGCCGCGCGGGACAGGGGGACCTAGGGCCGCAGTATTTT. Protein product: CASSRAGQGDLGPQYF.

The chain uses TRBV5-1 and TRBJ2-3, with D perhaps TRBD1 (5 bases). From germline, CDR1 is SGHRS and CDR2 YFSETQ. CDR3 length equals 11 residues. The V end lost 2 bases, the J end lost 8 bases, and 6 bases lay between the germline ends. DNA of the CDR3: TGCGCCAGCAGCTTAGGGGCTACGCAGTATTTT. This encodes CASSLGATQYF.

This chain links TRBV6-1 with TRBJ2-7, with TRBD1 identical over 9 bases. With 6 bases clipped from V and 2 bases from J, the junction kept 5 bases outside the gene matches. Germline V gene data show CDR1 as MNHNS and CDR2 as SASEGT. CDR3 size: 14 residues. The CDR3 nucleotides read TGTGCCAGCAGCAACAGGGGGCCACCCTACGAGCAGTACTTC. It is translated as CASSNRGPPYEQYF.

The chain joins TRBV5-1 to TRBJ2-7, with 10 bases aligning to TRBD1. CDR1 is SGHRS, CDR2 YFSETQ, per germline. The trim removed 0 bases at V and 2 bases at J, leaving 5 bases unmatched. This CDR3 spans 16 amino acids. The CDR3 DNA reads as TGCGCCAGCAGCTTGGCCTGGGACAGGGGAACCTACGAGCAGTACTTC. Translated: CASSLAWDRGTYEQYF.

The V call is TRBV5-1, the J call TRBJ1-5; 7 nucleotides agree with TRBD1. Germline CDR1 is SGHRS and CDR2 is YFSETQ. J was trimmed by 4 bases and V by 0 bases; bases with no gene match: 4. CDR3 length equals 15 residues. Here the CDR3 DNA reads TGCGCCAGCAGCTTGGGGGACAGCGAAAATCAGCCCCAGCATTTT. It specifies CASSLGDSENQPQHF.